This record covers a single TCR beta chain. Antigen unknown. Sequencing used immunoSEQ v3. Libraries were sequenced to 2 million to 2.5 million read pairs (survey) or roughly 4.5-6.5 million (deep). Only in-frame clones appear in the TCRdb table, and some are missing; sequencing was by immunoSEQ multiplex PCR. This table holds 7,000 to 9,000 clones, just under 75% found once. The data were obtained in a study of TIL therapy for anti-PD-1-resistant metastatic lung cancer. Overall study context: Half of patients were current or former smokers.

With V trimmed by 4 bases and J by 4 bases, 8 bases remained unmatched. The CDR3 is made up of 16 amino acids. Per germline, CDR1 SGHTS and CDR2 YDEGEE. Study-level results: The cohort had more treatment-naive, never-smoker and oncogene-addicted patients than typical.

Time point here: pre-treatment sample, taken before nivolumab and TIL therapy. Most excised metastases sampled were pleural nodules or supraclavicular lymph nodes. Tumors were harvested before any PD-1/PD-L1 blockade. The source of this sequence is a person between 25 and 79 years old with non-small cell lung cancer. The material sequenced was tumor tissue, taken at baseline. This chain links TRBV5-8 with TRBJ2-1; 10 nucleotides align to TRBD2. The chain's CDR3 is CASSILTSGKYNEQFF. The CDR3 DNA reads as TGTGCCAGCAGCATACTAACTAGCGGGAAGTACAATGAGCAGTTCTTC.